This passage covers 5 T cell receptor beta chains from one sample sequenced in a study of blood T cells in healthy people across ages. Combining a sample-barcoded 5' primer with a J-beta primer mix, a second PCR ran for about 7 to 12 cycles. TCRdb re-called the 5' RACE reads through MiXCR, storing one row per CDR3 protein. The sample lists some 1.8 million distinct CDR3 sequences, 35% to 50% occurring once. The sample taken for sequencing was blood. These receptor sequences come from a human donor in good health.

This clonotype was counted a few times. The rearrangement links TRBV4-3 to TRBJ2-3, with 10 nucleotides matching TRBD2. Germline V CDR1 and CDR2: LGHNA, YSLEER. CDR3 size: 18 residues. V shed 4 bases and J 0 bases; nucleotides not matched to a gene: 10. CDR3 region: CASSREASGGWSTDTQYF. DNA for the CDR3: TGCGCCAGCAGCCGTGAGGCTAGCGGGGGTTGGAGCACAGATACGCAGTATTTT.

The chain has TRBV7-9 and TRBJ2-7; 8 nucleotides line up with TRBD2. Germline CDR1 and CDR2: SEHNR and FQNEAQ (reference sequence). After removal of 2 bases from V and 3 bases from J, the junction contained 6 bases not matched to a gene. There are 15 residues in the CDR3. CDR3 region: CASSLLGTRVYEQYF. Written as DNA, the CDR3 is TGTGCCAGCAGCTTACTGGGGACTAGGGTCTACGAGCAGTACTTC.

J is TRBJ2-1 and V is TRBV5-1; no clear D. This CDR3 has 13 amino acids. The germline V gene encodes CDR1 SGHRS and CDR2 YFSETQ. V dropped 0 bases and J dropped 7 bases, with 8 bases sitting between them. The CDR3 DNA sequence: TGCGCCAGCAGCTTGGCCGAACGGAATGAGCAGTTCTTC. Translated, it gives CASSLAERNEQFF.

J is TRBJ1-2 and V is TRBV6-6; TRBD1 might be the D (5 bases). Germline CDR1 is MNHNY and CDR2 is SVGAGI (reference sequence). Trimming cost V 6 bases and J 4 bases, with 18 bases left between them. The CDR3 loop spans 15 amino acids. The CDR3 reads CASRTLDRKPYGYTF. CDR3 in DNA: TGTGCCAGCAGAACACTAGACAGAAAACCCTATGGCTACACCTTC.

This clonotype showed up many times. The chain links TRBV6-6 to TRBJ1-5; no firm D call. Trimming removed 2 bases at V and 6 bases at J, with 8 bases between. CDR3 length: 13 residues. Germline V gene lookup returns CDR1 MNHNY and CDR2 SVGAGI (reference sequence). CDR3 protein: CASSYIPGQPQHF. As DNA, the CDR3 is TGTGCCAGCAGTTACATCCCGGGTCAGCCCCAGCATTTT.